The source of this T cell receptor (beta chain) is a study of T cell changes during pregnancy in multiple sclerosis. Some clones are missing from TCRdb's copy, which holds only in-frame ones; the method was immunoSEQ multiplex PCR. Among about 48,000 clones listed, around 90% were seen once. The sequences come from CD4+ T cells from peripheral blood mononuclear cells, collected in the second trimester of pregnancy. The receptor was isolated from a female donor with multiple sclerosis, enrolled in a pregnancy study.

The DNA of the CDR3 is TGTGCCAGCAGTTCGCCTGGCTCACCCCTCCACTTT. This codes for CASSSPGSPLHF. The chain carries TRBV6-6 and TRBJ1-6; no definite D call. The CDR3 covers 12 residues. The germline gives CDR1 MNHNY, CDR2 SVGAGI (reference sequence). Trimming took 4 bases from V and 10 from J, leaving 8 bases between them.